This TCR beta chain emerged from a study of shared clonotypes between healthy human individuals. Study-wide results and caveats: Non-shared clonotypes had lower generation probabilities than clonotypes shared by all four sorted-subset donors.

Deletions cut 6 bases from V and 4 bases from J, with 16 bases between. The CDR3 runs 14 residues. Looked up from germline, CDR1 is MNHNS and CDR2 is SASEGT. This clone showed up just once. What it binds is not known. Profiling relied on immunoSEQ multiplex PCR, and the TCRdb table lists in-frame clones only, not all of them. This table holds 2 million to 2.5 million clones, roughly 93% found once. This clonotype was obtained from a man aged 18 to 35 in good health. Some clones in this sample may be carry-over from other donors' samples. The rearrangement joins TRBV6-1 to TRBJ2-7; possibly TRBD2 for D (6 bases). The sequencing sample was made of naive CD4+ T cells from PBMCs. Regarding subset: CD45RA+ positively selected. DNA of the CDR3: TGTGCCAGCAGCTCATCGGGACTGACTTACGAGCAGTACTTC. Its translation is CASSSSGLTYEQYF.